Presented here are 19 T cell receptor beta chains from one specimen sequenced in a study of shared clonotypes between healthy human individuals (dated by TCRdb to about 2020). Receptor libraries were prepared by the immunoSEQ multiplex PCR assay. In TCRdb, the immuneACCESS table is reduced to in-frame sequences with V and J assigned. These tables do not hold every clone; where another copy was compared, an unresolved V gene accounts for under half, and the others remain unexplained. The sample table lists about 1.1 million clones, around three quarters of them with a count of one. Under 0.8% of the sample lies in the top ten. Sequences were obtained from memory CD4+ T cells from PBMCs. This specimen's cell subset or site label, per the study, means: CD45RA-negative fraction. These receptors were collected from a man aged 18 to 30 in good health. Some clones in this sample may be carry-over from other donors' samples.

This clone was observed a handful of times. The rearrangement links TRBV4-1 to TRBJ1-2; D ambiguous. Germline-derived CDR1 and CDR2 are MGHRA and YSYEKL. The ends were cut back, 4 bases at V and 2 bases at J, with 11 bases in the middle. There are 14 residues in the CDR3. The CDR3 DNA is TGCGCCAGCAGCCTTCACGGGCCGAACTATGGCTACACCTTC. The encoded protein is CASSLHGPNYGYTF.

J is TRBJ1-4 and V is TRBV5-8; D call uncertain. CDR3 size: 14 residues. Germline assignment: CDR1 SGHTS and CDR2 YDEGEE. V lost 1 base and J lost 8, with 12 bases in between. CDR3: CASSLLSGGEKLFF. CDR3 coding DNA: TGTGCCAGCAGCTTGCTGAGCGGTGGGGAAAAACTGTTTTTT.

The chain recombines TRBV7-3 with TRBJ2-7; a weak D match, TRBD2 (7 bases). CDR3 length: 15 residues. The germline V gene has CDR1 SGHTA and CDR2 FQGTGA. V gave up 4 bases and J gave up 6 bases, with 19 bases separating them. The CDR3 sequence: CASSSTSDRPLEQYF. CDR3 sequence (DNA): TGTGCCAGCAGCTCCACTAGCGACAGGCCCCTCGAGCAGTACTTC. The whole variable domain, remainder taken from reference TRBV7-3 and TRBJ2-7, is GAGVSQTPSNKVTEKGKYVELRCDPISGHTALYWYRQSLGQGPEFLIYFQGTGAADDSGLPNDRFFAVRPEGSVSTLKIQRTERGDSAVYLCASSSTSDRPLEQYFGPGTRLTVT.

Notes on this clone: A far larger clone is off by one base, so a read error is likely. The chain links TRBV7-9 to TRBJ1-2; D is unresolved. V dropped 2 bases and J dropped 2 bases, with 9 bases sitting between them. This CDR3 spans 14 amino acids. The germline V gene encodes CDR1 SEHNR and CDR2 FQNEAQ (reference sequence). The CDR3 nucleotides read TGTGCCAGCAGCTTACCTGTAGGGAACTATGGCTACACCTTC. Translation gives CASSLPVGNYGYTF.

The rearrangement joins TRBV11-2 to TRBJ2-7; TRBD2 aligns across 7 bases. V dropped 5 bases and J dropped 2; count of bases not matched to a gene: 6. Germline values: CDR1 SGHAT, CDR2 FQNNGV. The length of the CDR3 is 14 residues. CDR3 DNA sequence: TGTGCCAGCAGCCTCGGACTAGGGGCCTACGAGCAGTACTTC. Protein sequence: CASSLGLGAYEQYF.

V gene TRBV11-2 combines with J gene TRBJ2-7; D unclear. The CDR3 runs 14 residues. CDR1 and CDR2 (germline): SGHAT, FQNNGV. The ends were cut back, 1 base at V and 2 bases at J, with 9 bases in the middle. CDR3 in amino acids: CASSLAARAYEQYF. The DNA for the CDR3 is TGTGCCAGCAGCTTAGCGGCCAGAGCCTACGAGCAGTACTTC.

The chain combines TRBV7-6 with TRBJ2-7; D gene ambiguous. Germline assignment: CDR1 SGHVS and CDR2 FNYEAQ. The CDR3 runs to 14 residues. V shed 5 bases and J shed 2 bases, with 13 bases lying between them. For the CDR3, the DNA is TGTGCCAGCAGCCTTCGGACCCACACCTACGAGCAGTACTTC. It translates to CASSLRTHTYEQYF.

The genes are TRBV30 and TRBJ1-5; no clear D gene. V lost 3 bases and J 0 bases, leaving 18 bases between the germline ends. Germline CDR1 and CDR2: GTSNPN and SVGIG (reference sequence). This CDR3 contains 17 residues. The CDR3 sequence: CAWSGLKSINSNQPQHF. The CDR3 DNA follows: TGTGCCTGGAGCGGTTTGAAATCTATTAATAGCAATCAGCCCCAGCATTTT.

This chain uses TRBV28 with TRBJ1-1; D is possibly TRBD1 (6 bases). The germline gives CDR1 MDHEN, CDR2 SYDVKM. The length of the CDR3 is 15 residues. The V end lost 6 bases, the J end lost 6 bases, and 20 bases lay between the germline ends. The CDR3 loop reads CASRHRTGFSAEAFF. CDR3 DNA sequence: TGTGCCAGCAGGCACAGAACAGGGTTTAGCGCTGAAGCTTTCTTT.

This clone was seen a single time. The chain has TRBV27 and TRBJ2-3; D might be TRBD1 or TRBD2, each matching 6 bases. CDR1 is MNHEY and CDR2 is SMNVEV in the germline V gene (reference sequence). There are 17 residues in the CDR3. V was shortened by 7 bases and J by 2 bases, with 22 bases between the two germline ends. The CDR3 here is CASKRVGGYSSTDTQYF. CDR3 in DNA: TGTGCCAGCAAACGGGTAGGGGGGTACTCCTCCACAGATACGCAGTATTTT.

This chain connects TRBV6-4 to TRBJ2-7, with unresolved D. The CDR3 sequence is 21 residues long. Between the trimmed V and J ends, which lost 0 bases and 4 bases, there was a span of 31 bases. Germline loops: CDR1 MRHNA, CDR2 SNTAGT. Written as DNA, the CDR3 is TGTGCCAGCAGTGACTCGATAGGGCGATCGAGATTGACATCCAAAATTTACGAGCAGTACTTC. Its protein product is CASSDSIGRSRLTSKIYEQYF.

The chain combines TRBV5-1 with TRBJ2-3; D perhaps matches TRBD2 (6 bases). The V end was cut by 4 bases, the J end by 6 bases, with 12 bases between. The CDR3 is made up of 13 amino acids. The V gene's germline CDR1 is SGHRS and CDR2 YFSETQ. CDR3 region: CASSVRGGDTQYF. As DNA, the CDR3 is TGCGCCAGCAGCGTGAGAGGAGGGGATACGCAGTATTTT.

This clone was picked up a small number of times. The CDR3 loop is CASSQGFGQTNIQYF. The CDR3 coding sequence is TGCGCCAGCAGCCAAGGCTTCGGACAGACAAACATTCAGTACTTC. The J gene is TRBJ2-4, the V gene TRBV4-3; tentatively, D is TRBD1 (6 bases). V lost 1 base to trimming and J lost 6 bases, with 13 bases between them. CDR3 length: 15 residues. Germline CDR1 LGHNA, CDR2 YSLEER.

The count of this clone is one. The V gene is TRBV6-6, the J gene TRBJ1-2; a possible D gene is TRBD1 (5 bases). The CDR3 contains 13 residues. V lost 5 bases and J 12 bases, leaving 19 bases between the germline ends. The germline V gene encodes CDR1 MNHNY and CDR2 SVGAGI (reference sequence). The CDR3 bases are TGTGCCAGCAGTATGACAGAGCTCGGAACTCACACCTTC. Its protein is CASSMTELGTHTF.

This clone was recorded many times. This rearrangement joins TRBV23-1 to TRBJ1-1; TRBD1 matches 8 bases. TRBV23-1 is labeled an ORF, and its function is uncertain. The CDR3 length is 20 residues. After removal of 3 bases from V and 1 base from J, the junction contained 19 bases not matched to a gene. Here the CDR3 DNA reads TGCGCCAGCAGTCACTCGATAAACCCAATCGAGACAGGGGAGAACACTGAAGCTTTCTTT. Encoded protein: CASSHSINPIETGENTEAFF.

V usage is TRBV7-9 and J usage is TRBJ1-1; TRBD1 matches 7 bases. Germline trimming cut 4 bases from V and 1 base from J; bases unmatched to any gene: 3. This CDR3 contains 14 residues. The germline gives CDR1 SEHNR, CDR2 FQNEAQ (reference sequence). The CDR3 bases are TGTGCCAGCAGCTCGCAGGGGGGGAACACTGAAGCTTTCTTT. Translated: CASSSQGGNTEAFF. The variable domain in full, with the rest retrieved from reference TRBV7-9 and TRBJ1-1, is DTGVSQNPRHKITKRGQNVTFRCDPISEHNRLYWYRQTLGQGPEFLTYFQNEAQLEKSRLLSDRFSAERPKGSFSTLEIQRTEQGDSAMYLCASSSQGGNTEAFFGQGTRLTVV.

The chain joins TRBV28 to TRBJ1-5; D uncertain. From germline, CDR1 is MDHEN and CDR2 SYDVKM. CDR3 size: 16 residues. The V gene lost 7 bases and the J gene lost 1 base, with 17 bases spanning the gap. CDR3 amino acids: CASTVSRGSSNQPQHF. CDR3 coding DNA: TGTGCCAGCACCGTAAGTCGGGGATCAAGCAATCAGCCCCAGCATTTT.

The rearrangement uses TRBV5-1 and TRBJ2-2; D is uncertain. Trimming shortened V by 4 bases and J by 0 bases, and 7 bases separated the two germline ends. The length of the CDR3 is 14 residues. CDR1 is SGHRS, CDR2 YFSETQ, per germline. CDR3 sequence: CASSADTNTGELFF. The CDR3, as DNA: TGCGCCAGCAGCGCGGATACGAACACCGGGGAGCTGTTTTTT. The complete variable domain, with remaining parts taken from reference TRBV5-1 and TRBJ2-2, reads KAGVTQTPRYLIKTRGQQVTLSCSPISGHRSVSWYQQTPGQGLQFLFEYFSETQRNKGNFPGRFSGRQFSNSRSEMNVSTLELGDSALYLCASSADTNTGELFFGEGSRLTVL.

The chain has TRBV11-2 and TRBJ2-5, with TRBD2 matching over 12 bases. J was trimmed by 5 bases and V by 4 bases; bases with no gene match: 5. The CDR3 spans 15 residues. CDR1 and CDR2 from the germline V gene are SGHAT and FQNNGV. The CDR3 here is CASSSTSGSVETQYF. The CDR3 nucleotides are TGTGCCAGCAGCTCGACTAGCGGGAGTGTGGAGACCCAGTACTTC.